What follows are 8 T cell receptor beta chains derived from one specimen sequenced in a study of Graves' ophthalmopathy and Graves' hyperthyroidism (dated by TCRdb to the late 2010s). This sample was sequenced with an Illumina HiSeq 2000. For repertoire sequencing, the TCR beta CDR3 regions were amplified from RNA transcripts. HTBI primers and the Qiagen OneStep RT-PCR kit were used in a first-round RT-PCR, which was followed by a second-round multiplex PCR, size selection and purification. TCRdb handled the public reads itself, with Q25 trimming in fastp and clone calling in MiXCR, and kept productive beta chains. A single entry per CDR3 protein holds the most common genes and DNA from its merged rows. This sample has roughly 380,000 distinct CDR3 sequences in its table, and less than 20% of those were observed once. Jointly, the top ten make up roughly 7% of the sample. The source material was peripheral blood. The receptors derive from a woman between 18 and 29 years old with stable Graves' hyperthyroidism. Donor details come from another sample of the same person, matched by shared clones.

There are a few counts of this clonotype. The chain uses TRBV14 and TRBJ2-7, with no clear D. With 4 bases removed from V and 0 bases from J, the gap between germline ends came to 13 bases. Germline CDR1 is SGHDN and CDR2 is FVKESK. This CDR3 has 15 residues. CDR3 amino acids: CASSPSDRSSYEQYF. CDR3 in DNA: TGTGCCAGCAGCCCCTCAGACCGAAGCTCCTACGAGCAGTACTTC.

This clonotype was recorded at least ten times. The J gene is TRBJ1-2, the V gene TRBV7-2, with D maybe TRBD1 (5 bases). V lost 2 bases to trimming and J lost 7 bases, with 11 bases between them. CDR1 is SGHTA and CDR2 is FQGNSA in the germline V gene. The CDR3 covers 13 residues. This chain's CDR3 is CASSLNGAGGYTF. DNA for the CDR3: TGTGCCAGCAGCTTAAACGGGGCGGGTGGCTACACCTTC.

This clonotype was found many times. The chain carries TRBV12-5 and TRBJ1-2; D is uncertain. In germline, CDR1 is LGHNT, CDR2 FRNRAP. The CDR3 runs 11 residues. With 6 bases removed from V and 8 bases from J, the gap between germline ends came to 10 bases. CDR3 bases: TGTGCTAGTGGAGAGGGTCACGGCTACACCTTC. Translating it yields CASGEGHGYTF.

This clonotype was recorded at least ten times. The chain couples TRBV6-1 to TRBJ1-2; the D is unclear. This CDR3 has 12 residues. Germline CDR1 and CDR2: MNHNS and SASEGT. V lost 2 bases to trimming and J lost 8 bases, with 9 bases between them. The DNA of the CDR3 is TGTGCCAGCAGTGAACTCCATGAGGGCTACACCTTC. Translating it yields CASSELHEGYTF.

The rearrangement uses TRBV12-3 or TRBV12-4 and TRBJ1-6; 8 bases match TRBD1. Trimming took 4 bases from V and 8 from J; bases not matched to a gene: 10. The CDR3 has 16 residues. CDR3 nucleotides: TGTGCCAGCAGTTCCCGACAGGGGTCCGGGCATTCACCCCTCCACTTT. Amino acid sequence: CASSSRQGSGHSPLHF.

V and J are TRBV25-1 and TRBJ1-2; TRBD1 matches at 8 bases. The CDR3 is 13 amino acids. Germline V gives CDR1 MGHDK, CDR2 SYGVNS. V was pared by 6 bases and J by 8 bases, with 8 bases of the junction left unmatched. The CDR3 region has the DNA TGTGCCAGCAGACGACCGGGACAGGAAGGCTACACCTTC. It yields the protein CASRRPGQEGYTF.

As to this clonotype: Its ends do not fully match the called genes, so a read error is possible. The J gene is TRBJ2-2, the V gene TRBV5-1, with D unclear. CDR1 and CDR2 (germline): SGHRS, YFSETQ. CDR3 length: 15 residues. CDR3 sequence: CASSLDPAKTGELFF. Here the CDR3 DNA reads TGCGCCAGCAGCTTGGATCCTGCGAAGACCGGGGAGCTGTTTTTT.

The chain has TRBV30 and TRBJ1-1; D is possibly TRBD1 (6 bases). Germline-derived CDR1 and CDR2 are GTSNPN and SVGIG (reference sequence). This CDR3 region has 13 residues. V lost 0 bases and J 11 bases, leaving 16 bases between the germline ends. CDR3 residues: CAWSVSGAGWAFF. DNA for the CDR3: TGTGCCTGGAGTGTATCAGGGGCGGGGTGGGCTTTCTTT.